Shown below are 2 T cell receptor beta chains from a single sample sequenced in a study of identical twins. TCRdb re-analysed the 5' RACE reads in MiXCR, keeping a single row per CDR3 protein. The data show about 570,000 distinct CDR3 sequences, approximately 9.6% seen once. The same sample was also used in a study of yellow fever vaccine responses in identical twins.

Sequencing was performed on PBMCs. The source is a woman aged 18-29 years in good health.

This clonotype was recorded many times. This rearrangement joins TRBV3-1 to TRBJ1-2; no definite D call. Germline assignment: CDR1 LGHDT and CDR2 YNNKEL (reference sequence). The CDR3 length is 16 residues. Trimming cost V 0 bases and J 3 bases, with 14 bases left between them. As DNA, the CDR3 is TGTGCCAGCAGCCAAGATTGGGCTGAAGGAGACTATGGCTACACCTTC. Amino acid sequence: CASSQDWAEGDYGYTF.

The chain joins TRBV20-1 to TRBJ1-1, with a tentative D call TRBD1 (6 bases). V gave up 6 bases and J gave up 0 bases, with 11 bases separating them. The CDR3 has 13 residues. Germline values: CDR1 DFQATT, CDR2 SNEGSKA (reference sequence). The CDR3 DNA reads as TGCAGTGCCGTACAGGGCCTGAACACTGAAGCTTTCTTT. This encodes CSAVQGLNTEAFF.